This entry lists 23 T cell receptor beta chains sequenced from one sample in a study of blood T cell repertoires in COVID-19. Produced via immunoSEQ multiplex PCR; TCRdb's table is partial and in-frame only. The sample includes 200,000 or so clones, 80% to 90% of them seen just once. Sequencing was performed on peripheral blood. The receptors were gathered from a man in his forties or fifties who had recovered from COVID-19.

This chain joins TRBV19 and TRBJ2-2; 7 nucleotides line up with TRBD1. With 4 bases clipped from V and 0 bases from J, the junction kept 5 bases outside the gene matches. The germline CDR1 and CDR2 sequences are LNHDA and SQIVND (reference sequence). This CDR3 is built from 16 residues. CDR3 residues: CASSSPGTANTGELFF. CDR3 bases: TGTGCCAGTAGTAGCCCCGGGACAGCGAACACCGGGGAGCTGTTTTTT. The complete variable domain, with remaining parts taken from reference TRBV19 and TRBJ2-2, reads DGGITQSPKYLFRKEGQNVTLSCEQNLNHDAMYWYRQDPGQGLRLIYYSQIVNDFQKGDIAEGYSVSREKKESFPLTVTSAQKNPTAFYLCASSSPGTANTGELFFGEGSRLTVL.

V and J are TRBV2 and TRBJ1-4, with a possible D match to TRBD1 (5 bases). Per the germline V gene, CDR1 is SNHLY and CDR2 is FYNNEI. The V end lost 6 bases, the J end lost 0 bases, and 14 bases lay between the germline ends. The CDR3 extends over 16 amino acids. This CDR3 reads CASRQDRAATNEKLFF. The CDR3 DNA follows: TGTGCCAGCAGGCAAGACAGAGCAGCAACTAATGAAAAACTGTTTTTT.

The chain combines TRBV3-1 (or the pseudogene TRBV3-2) with TRBJ1-2; no clear D. The length of the CDR3 is 12 residues. V gave up 3 bases and J gave up 5 bases, with 7 bases separating them. The germline V gene encodes CDR1 LGHDT and CDR2 YNNKEL (reference sequence). Written as DNA, the CDR3 is TGTGCCAGCAGCCATACAAGATATGGCTACACCTTC. Amino acid sequence: CASSHTRYGYTF.

The V call is TRBV30, the J call TRBJ2-7, with TRBD1 matching over 8 bases. Germline V lookup: CDR1 GTSNPN, CDR2 SVGIG (reference sequence). The CDR3 extends over 12 amino acids. V trimming: 4 bases; J trimming: 6 bases; junction bases outside the gene matches: 5. DNA of the CDR3: TGTGCCTGGACGTCCACAGGGGGCGAGCAGTACTTC. This codes for CAWTSTGGEQYF.

The chain uses TRBV4-1 and TRBJ1-5; tentatively, D is TRBD1 (6 bases). V dropped 2 bases and J dropped 0 bases, with 11 bases sitting between them. The germline V gene has CDR1 MGHRA and CDR2 YSYEKL. The CDR3 has 16 amino acids. The CDR3 here is CASSQRPGVSNQPQHF. The CDR3 DNA reads as TGCGCCAGCAGCCAAAGGCCAGGGGTTAGCAATCAGCCCCAGCATTTT.

The genes are TRBV7-2 and TRBJ2-5; TRBD2 agrees at 8 bases. Trimming took 5 bases from V and 0 from J; bases not matched to a gene: 5. The CDR3 is made up of 15 amino acids. CDR1 SGHTA and CDR2 FQGNSA come from the germline V gene. In nucleotides, the CDR3 is TGTGCCAGCAGCACCATAGCGGGGAACCAAGAGACCCAGTACTTC. Translation: CASSTIAGNQETQYF.

The chain combines TRBV11-3 with TRBJ2-5, with 9 positions matching TRBD1. The germline V gene encodes CDR1 SGHNT and CDR2 YENEEA. This CDR3 contains 15 residues. V shed 4 bases and J 5 bases; nucleotides not matched to a gene: 8. The CDR3 DNA follows: TGTGCCAGCAGCTCTTTACAGGGGGCGGCGGAGACCCAGTACTTC. Translated, it gives CASSSLQGAAETQYF.

Only a few counts were recorded for this clone. This chain links TRBV7-8 with TRBJ2-5; D is possibly TRBD2 (6 bases). The V end was cut by 0 bases, the J end by 10 bases, with 27 bases between. The CDR3 runs 18 residues. Germline values: CDR1 SGHVS, CDR2 FQNEAQ. The CDR3 region has the DNA TGTGCCAGCAGCTTAGCGGGTGGGGGGACTGGAGCGGGTGGGGTCCAGTACTTC. It yields the protein CASSLAGGGTGAGGVQYF.

The chain is built from TRBV24-1 and TRBJ2-1, with unresolved D. Germline lookup yields CDR1 KGHDR and CDR2 SFDVKD. V was cut by 5 bases and J by 7 bases, with 8 bases left in between. The CDR3 extends over 12 amino acids. The CDR3 DNA reads as TGTGCCACCAGTGCCGGGTTTAATGAGCAGTTCTTC. It codes for CATSAGFNEQFF.

The genes are TRBV19 and TRBJ2-3, with D possibly being TRBD2 (5 bases). The CDR3 extends over 17 amino acids. The V and J ends lost 4 bases and 1 base respectively, with 18 bases between them. Germline values: CDR1 LNHDA, CDR2 SQIVND (reference sequence). CDR3 amino acids: CASSNLRSGRGTDTQYF. The DNA for the CDR3 is TGTGCCAGTAGTAACCTTCGATCCGGGCGGGGCACAGATACGCAGTATTTT.

The genes are TRBV2 and TRBJ2-1; no reliable D call. V was pared by 4 bases and J by 15 bases, with 10 bases between. The length of the CDR3 is 10 residues. CDR1 and CDR2 from the germline V gene are SNHLY and FYNNEI. The chain's CDR3 is CASSAQIPFF. The CDR3, as DNA: TGTGCCAGCAGTGCCCAGATACCGTTCTTC.

This chain joins TRBV9 and TRBJ2-1; the D gene is possibly TRBD2 (5 bases). Trimming shortened V by 3 bases and J by 4 bases, and 14 bases separated the two germline ends. The germline V gene has CDR1 SGDLS and CDR2 YYNGEE. The CDR3 is 15 residues long. The CDR3 sequence: CASSEGASPYNEQFF. In nucleotides, the CDR3 is TGTGCCAGCAGCGAAGGAGCTAGCCCTTACAATGAGCAGTTCTTC.

This clone showed up just once. The chain carries TRBV5-6 and TRBJ2-3, with D possibly TRBD1 on 6 matching bases. V lost 5 bases to trimming and J lost 3 bases, with 13 bases between them. Germline assignment: CDR1 SGHDT and CDR2 YYEEEE. The CDR3 runs 14 residues. CDR3 sequence (DNA): TGTGCCAGCAGTAAATTACAGGGTACAGATACGCAGTATTTT. This gives the protein CASSKLQGTDTQYF.

In its sample, this clone was seen once. The rearrangement joins TRBV5-5 to TRBJ2-7; a possible D gene is TRBD2 (5 bases). CDR3 length equals 13 residues. Germline CDR1 and CDR2: SGHKS and YYEKEE (reference sequence). This chain's CDR3 is CATRNHGSGEQYF. Written as DNA, the CDR3 is TGTGCAACGAGGAACCACGGATCGGGGGAGCAGTACTTC. The entire variable domain, with the rest obtained from reference TRBV5-5 and TRBJ2-7, is as follows: DAGVTQSPTHLIKTRGQQVTLRCSPISGHKSVSWYQQVLGQGPQFIFQYYEKEERGRGNFPDRFSARQFPNYSSELNVNALLLGDSALYLCATRNHGSGEQYFGPGTRLTVT.

The chain employs TRBV12-5 and TRBJ1-5; D is uncertain. The CDR3 is 14 amino acids. CDR1 and CDR2 (germline): LGHNT, FRNRAP. V was cut by 2 bases and J by 1 base, with 6 bases left in between. CDR3 loop: CASGLTASNQPQHF. CDR3 bases: TGTGCTAGTGGTTTGACAGCCAGCAATCAGCCCCAGCATTTT.

This clone has a handful of counts. The chain has TRBV18 and TRBJ1-5; TRBD1 matches at 8 bases. CDR3 length: 14 residues. From germline, CDR1 is KGHSH and CDR2 LQKENI. V lost 5 bases and J lost 8; bases outside the gene matches: 8. The CDR3 here is CASSTTGVREPQHF. In DNA form, the CDR3 reads TGTGCCAGCTCAACGACAGGGGTTCGGGAGCCCCAGCATTTT.

This rearrangement joins TRBV5-1 to TRBJ2-1, with a possible D match to TRBD2 (5 bases). The CDR3 covers 11 residues. Germline values: CDR1 SGHRS, CDR2 YFSETQ. V shed 1 base and J shed 12 bases, with 8 bases lying between them. The CDR3 nucleotides are TGCGCCAGCAGCTTGCGGGGTTTGCAGTTCTTC. Its protein is CASSLRGLQFF.

This chain links TRBV5-4 with TRBJ1-4, with TRBD1 as a possible D gene (5 bases). Trimming left V 4 bases short and J 8 bases short, with 15 bases between. Germline CDR1 reads SGHNT; CDR2 reads YYREEE (reference sequence). CDR3 length equals 14 residues. The CDR3 here is CASSPGLTGEKLFF. In DNA, the CDR3 is TGTGCCAGCAGCCCTGGGCTTACAGGAGAAAAACTGTTTTTT.

The J gene is TRBJ2-3, the V gene TRBV11-2; the D is unclear. This CDR3 is 13 amino acids long. V lost 2 bases and J 2 bases, leaving 5 bases between the germline ends. Germline V gene lookup returns CDR1 SGHAT and CDR2 FQNNGV. This CDR3 is CASSLTATDTQYF. The CDR3 DNA is TGTGCCAGCAGCTTAACAGCCACAGATACGCAGTATTTT.

The chain recombines TRBV11-2 with TRBJ1-1; 7 bases map to TRBD1. Germline CDR1 and CDR2: SGHAT and FQNNGV. This CDR3 has 14 amino acids. After removal of 5 bases from V and 6 bases from J, the junction contained 9 bases not matched to a gene. CDR3 nucleotides: TGTGCCAGCAGCGAACGACAGGGTAGTTCTGAAGCTTTCTTT. This codes for CASSERQGSSEAFF.

The V gene is TRBV19, the J gene TRBJ1-3; D is ambiguous. Germline V lookup: CDR1 LNHDA, CDR2 SQIVND (reference sequence). V lost 0 bases and J 3 bases, leaving 9 bases between the germline ends. The CDR3 loop spans 15 amino acids. As DNA, the CDR3 is TGTGCCAGTAGTATAGAAGCGGTTGTTGGAAACACCATATATTTT. Residues: CASSIEAVVGNTIYF.

The rearrangement links TRBV7-8 to TRBJ2-1; TRBD2 aligns across 8 bases. This CDR3 is built from 15 residues. CDR1 is SGHVS and CDR2 is FQNEAQ in the germline V gene. The junction had 2 bases not matched to a gene; V was cut back by 1 base and J by 3 bases. The CDR3 DNA sequence: TGTGCCAGCAGCTTAGAAAGCGGGAGCTACAATGAGCAGTTCTTC. Amino acid sequence: CASSLESGSYNEQFF.

This clone was observed a single time. The chain couples TRBV7-2 to TRBJ1-4, with D possibly being TRBD1 (6 bases). The CDR3 covers 14 residues. Trimming cost V 2 bases and J 7 bases, with 11 bases left between them. Germline V lookup: CDR1 SGHTA, CDR2 FQGNSA. The CDR3 sequence is CASSLNRVTEKLFF. The CDR3 DNA reads as TGTGCCAGCAGCTTAAACAGGGTAACTGAAAAACTGTTTTTT.